Sequencing of this T cell receptor (beta chain) was carried out in a study of CD8 T cells in ankylosing spondylitis (dated by TCRdb to about 2017). About the full investigation: T cell receptor beta repertoires were profiled in healthy donors and ankylosing spondylitis patients so that disease-linked TCR variants could be found. Peripheral blood was sampled, and synovial fluid was additionally collected from ankylosing spondylitis patients. The full study cohort comprised some 27 ankylosing spondylitis patients and 85 to 120 healthy donors.

Concerning this clonotype: Its antigen remains unidentified. Base qualities were left out, and no much larger clone turns up one base away.

The run used an Illumina HiSeq 2500. Quantitative 5'-RACE with molecular barcodes was used to prepare TCR beta libraries. The paper's data handling went like this. A new computational method based on a probabilistic model of VDJ rearrangement was used to identify disease-linked TCR variants. Clones were called with MiXCR by TCRdb after fastp trimmed the public reads at Q25, and only in-frame beta chains were retained. Rows with one shared CDR3 protein collapse into an entry with the most common genes and DNA. The V and J calls shown here were made by TCRdb, not taken from the authors' results. In this sample the table shows approximately 540,000 distinct CDR3 sequences, roughly an eighth of which occur a single time. The top ten hold over 6.5% of the sample. What the study reported, not specific to this receptor: Some of the motif variants had been reported before in the synovial fluid and blood of reactive arthritis patients, a finding that suggests common disease-initiation mechanisms. Blood from ankylosing spondylitis patients appeared to be characterized by a TCR beta motif composed of eight or nine highly homologous amino acid variants. The disease-linked clones were reported to be significantly enriched in matched synovial fluid samples from ankylosing spondylitis patients. A CD8+ phenotype was shown by the disease-linked clones, which were found at relatively low frequencies in peripheral blood.

This TCR was sampled from a male donor with ankylosing spondylitis. Sequencing was carried out using blood, either unsorted or a sorted T cell fraction (not recorded which).

The CDR3 here reads CSARGRYNSPLHF. The sequenced DNA: TGCAGTGCTAGAGGCCGCTATAATTCACCCCTCCACTTT. This chain is built from TRBV20-1 and TRBJ1-6; no confident D gene assignment can be made. Reading from cysteine to phenylalanine, the CDR3 counts 13 amino acids. Of all the DNA, just the CDR3 is kept, 39 bases in frame from base 1. The germline V gene (reference sequence) specifies DFQATT as CDR1 and SNEGSKA as CDR2. Trimming takes 1 base from V and 3 bases from J, and the germline ends sit 4 bases apart.